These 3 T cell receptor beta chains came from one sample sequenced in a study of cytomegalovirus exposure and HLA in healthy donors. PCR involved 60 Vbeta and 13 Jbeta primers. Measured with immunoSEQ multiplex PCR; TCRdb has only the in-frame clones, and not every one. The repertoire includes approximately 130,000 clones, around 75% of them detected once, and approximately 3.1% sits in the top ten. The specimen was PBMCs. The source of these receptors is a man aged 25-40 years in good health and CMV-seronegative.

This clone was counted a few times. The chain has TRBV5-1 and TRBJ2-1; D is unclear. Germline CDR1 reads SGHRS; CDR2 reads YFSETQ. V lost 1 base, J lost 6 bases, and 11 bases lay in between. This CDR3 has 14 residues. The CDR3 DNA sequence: TGCGCCAGCAGCTTGTTGGCTGGCACCAATGAGCAGTTCTTC. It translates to CASSLLAGTNEQFF. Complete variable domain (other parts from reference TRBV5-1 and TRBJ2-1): KAGVTQTPRYLIKTRGQQVTLSCSPISGHRSVSWYQQTPGQGLQFLFEYFSETQRNKGNFPGRFSGRQFSNSRSEMNVSTLELGDSALYLCASSLLAGTNEQFFGPGTRLTVL.

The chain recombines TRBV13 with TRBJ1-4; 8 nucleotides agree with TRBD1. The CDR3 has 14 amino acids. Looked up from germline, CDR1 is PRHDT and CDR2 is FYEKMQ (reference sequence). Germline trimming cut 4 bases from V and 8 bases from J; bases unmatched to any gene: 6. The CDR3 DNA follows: TGTGCCAGCAGCTCGGACAGGGAGAGGGAAAAACTGTTTTTT. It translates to CASSSDREREKLFF.

The CDR3, as DNA: TGCAGCGTGGGGACAGGGTTCATGGCCGGGGAGCTGTTTTTT. As protein: CSVGTGFMAGELFF. V usage is TRBV29-1 and J usage is TRBJ2-2; 9 bases fit TRBD1. CDR3 length: 14 residues. From germline, CDR1 is SQVTM and CDR2 ANQGSEA. Unmatched junction bases numbered 8, after V lost 6 bases and J lost 6 bases.